A single sample gave rise to the 32 T cell receptor beta chains below, sequenced in a study of blood T cell repertoires in COVID-19. TCRdb's copy holds only in-frame clones and misses some; the assay was immunoSEQ multiplex PCR. Among about 210,000 clones listed, around 86% were seen once. The sequenced material came from PBMCs or T cells enriched from blood (not recorded which). These receptors all come from a woman between 50 and 59 years old with acute COVID-19.

CDR3 bases: TGCGCCAGCAGCTTGGGGGACACCGGTTTCCAGCCCCAGCATTTT. It encodes CASSLGDTGFQPQHF. V gene TRBV5-1 combines with J gene TRBJ1-5; the D gene is possibly TRBD1 (6 bases). V was pared by 0 bases and J by 7 bases, with 14 bases between. The CDR3 extends over 15 amino acids. Germline V gives CDR1 SGHRS, CDR2 YFSETQ.

The rearrangement uses TRBV19 and TRBJ1-5, with D possibly TRBD1 on 6 matching bases. The V and J ends lost 8 bases and 5 bases respectively, with 13 bases between them. The germline V gene has CDR1 LNHDA and CDR2 SQIVND (reference sequence). There are 13 residues in the CDR3. This CDR3 reads CASEGQSYQPQHF. For the CDR3, the DNA is TGTGCCAGTGAAGGACAGAGCTATCAGCCCCAGCATTTT. The full variable domain, rest sourced from reference TRBV19 and TRBJ1-5, is DGGITQSPKYLFRKEGQNVTLSCEQNLNHDAMYWYRQDPGQGLRLIYYSQIVNDFQKGDIAEGYSVSREKKESFPLTVTSAQKNPTAFYLCASEGQSYQPQHFGDGTRLSIL.

The chain carries TRBV5-6 and TRBJ1-2; TRBD1 might be the D (6 bases). The CDR3 has 13 amino acids. CDR1 and CDR2 (germline): SGHDT, YYEEEE. Trimming took 0 bases from V and 8 from J, leaving 11 bases between them. The CDR3 is CASSLASGTGYTF. The CDR3 DNA is TGTGCCAGCAGCTTGGCCTCCGGGACAGGCTACACCTTC. The entire variable domain, with the rest obtained from reference TRBV5-6 and TRBJ1-2, is as follows: DAGVTQSPTHLIKTRGQQVTLRCSPKSGHDTVSWYQQALGQGPQFIFQYYEEEERQRGNFPDRFSGHQFPNYSSELNVNALLLGDSALYLCASSLASGTGYTFGSGTRLTVV.

This clone came up once. The rearrangement joins TRBV4-1 to TRBJ1-6; 8 nucleotides match TRBD1. There are 18 residues in the CDR3. V lost 1 base, J lost 0 bases, and 5 bases stayed unmatched. Germline V gene lookup returns CDR1 MGHRA and CDR2 YSYEKL. Here the CDR3 reads CASSQVWTGSSYNSPLHF. The DNA for the CDR3 is TGCGCCAGCAGCCAAGTCTGGACAGGGAGCTCCTATAATTCACCCCTCCACTTT.

V is TRBV4-3 and J is TRBJ1-6, with 8 positions matching TRBD1. The CDR3 loop spans 16 amino acids. Per germline, CDR1 LGHNA and CDR2 YSLEER. Trimming took 2 bases from V and 9 from J; bases not matched to a gene: 9. CDR3 DNA sequence: TGCGCCAGCAGCCAACTTCCACAGGGGGGCATTTCACCCCTCCACTTT. Residues: CASSQLPQGGISPLHF.

V usage is TRBV19 and J usage is TRBJ2-3, with TRBD2 as a possible D gene (7 bases). Germline CDR1 and CDR2: LNHDA and SQIVND (reference sequence). The CDR3 runs 17 residues. V lost 1 base, J lost 1 base, and 15 bases lay in between. In DNA, the CDR3 is TGTGCCAGTAGTATAGGCCCGGGGGGCACGCGCACAGATACGCAGTATTTT. Translation gives CASSIGPGGTRTDTQYF.

The J gene is TRBJ2-3, the V gene TRBV5-4; the match to TRBD2 covers 14 bases. Germline CDR1 reads SGHNT; CDR2 reads YYREEE (reference sequence). CDR3 length: 16 residues. After removal of 0 bases from V and 6 bases from J, the junction contained 3 bases not matched to a gene. The CDR3 is CASSLETSGRGDTQYF. For the CDR3, the DNA is TGTGCCAGCAGCTTGGAGACTAGCGGGAGGGGGGATACGCAGTATTTT.

This chain joins TRBV7-9 and TRBJ2-5; TRBD2 might be the D (5 bases). The CDR3 consists of 15 residues. The ends were cut back, 5 bases at V and 4 bases at J, with 17 bases in the middle. The germline CDR1 and CDR2 sequences are SEHNR and FQNEAQ (reference sequence). CDR3 residues: CASSEGSIRAETQYF. The CDR3 DNA is TGTGCCAGCAGCGAAGGGAGTATTCGGGCAGAGACCCAGTACTTC.

This sequence joins TRBV30 and TRBJ2-7, with D unclear. V was clipped by 2 bases and J by 0 bases, with 17 bases between them. Germline loops: CDR1 GTSNPN, CDR2 SVGIG (reference sequence). The CDR3 extends over 16 amino acids. The CDR3 nucleotides are TGTGCCTGGAGTTGGTATACGCCGAGTAGCTCCTACGAGCAGTACTTC. Translated, it gives CAWSWYTPSSSYEQYF.

This clone showed up just once. The gene calls are TRBV3-1 (or the pseudogene TRBV3-2) and TRBJ2-1; a weak D match, TRBD2 (6 bases). Germline V gene data show CDR1 as LGHDT and CDR2 as YNNKEL (reference sequence). CDR3 length equals 16 residues. V lost 2 bases to trimming and J lost 0 bases, with 11 bases between them. The CDR3 protein is CASSQRSSGSYNEQFF. The DNA of the CDR3 is TGTGCCAGCAGCCAACGTAGTAGCGGCTCCTACAATGAGCAGTTCTTC.

V is TRBV19 and J is TRBJ1-2; D gene uncertain. The CDR3 is 14 amino acids. V gave up 2 bases and J gave up 1 base, with 8 bases separating them. CDR1 and CDR2 (germline): LNHDA, SQIVND (reference sequence). CDR3 bases: TGTGCCAGTAGTATAAAGCTCGGTAACTATGGCTACACCTTC. It yields the protein CASSIKLGNYGYTF.

The rearrangement uses TRBV9 and TRBJ2-3, with 9 bases aligning to TRBD1. Germline V gene lookup returns CDR1 SGDLS and CDR2 YYNGEE. V was clipped by 0 bases and J by 2 bases; unmatched bases: 10. CDR3 length equals 18 residues. CDR3 in amino acids: CASSVVGTGTGITDTQYF. In DNA form, the CDR3 reads TGTGCCAGCAGCGTAGTTGGGACCGGGACAGGGATCACAGATACGCAGTATTTT.

CDR3: CASADWEGQYF. The CDR3 nucleotides are TGTGCCAGTGCCGACTGGGAGGGCCAGTACTTC. V usage is TRBV19 and J usage is TRBJ2-5, with 7 bases fitting TRBD2. Germline assignment: CDR1 LNHDA and CDR2 SQIVND (reference sequence). CDR3 size: 11 residues. Trimming at V came to 8 bases and at J to 10 bases, leaving 7 bases not matched to a gene.

This clone has a handful of counts. The V gene is TRBV7-9, the J gene TRBJ1-2; D perhaps matches TRBD1 (5 bases). Between the trimmed V and J ends, which lost 2 bases and 6 bases, there was a span of 10 bases. The CDR3 sequence is 13 residues long. CDR1 is SEHNR and CDR2 is FQNEAQ in the germline V gene (reference sequence). In nucleotides, the CDR3 is TGTGCCAGCAGCTTAATTGCAGGGCATGGCTACACCTTC. Translating it yields CASSLIAGHGYTF.

The V gene is TRBV19, the J gene TRBJ2-5; 7 nucleotides agree with TRBD1. With V trimmed by 0 bases and J by 7 bases, 11 bases remained unmatched. Germline loops: CDR1 LNHDA, CDR2 SQIVND (reference sequence). The CDR3 is 16 residues long. CDR3 sequence: CASSIDNAQGQRTQYF. CDR3 nucleotides: TGTGCCAGTAGTATAGATAACGCGCAGGGACAGAGGACCCAGTACTTC.

V gene TRBV24-1 combines with J gene TRBJ2-3; 15 bases map to TRBD2. Germline CDR1 reads KGHDR; CDR2 reads SFDVKD. Germline trimming cut 4 bases from V and 0 bases from J; bases unmatched to any gene: 10. CDR3 length equals 20 residues. CDR3 sequence (DNA): TGTGCCACCAGTGAACCCGGACTAGCGGGGGGGAAGATAAGCACAGATACGCAGTATTTT. It specifies CATSEPGLAGGKISTDTQYF.

V and J are TRBV30 and TRBJ2-3; 7 nucleotides match TRBD1. The CDR3 extends over 15 amino acids. Germline assignment: CDR1 GTSNPN and CDR2 SVGIG (reference sequence). V was pared by 5 bases and J by 0 bases, with 8 bases of the junction left unmatched. The CDR3, as DNA: TGTGCCTGGGGGCAGGGGGACGGAAGCACAGATACGCAGTATTTT. This encodes CAWGQGDGSTDTQYF.

The V gene is TRBV28, the J gene TRBJ2-2; D possibly corresponds to TRBD2 (6 bases). This CDR3 has 15 amino acids. Germline CDR1 and CDR2: MDHEN and SYDVKM. V dropped 4 bases and J dropped 7 bases, with 16 bases sitting between them. The DNA for the CDR3 is TGTGCCAGCAGTTCATTTGCGGAGGGCGGCGGGGAGCTGTTTTTT. Translating it yields CASSSFAEGGGELFF. Combining the CDR3 with reference TRBV28 and TRBJ2-2 gives the whole variable domain DVKVTQSSRYLVKRTGEKVFLECVQDMDHENMFWYRQDPGLGLRLIYFSYDVKMKEKGDIPEGYSVSREKKERFSLILESASTNQTSMYLCASSSFAEGGGELFFGEGSRLTVL.

On this clone: This specimen includes other DNA sequences encoding the same CDR3. The rearrangement uses TRBV28 and TRBJ2-7, with D uncertain. Germline assignment: CDR1 MDHEN and CDR2 SYDVKM. This CDR3 is built from 11 residues. The germline V and J ends were trimmed by 5 bases and 4 bases, with 6 bases remaining between them. The CDR3 reads CASSLRYEQYF. For the CDR3, the DNA is TGTGCCAGCAGTCTCAGATACGAGCAGTACTTC.

The chain combines TRBV19 with TRBJ2-3; perhaps TRBD1 as D (5 bases). The CDR3 is 14 amino acids. Trimming took 3 bases from V and 6 from J, leaving 13 bases between them. From germline, CDR1 is LNHDA and CDR2 SQIVND (reference sequence). The CDR3 loop reads CASSIKGMVDTQYF. In DNA form, the CDR3 reads TGTGCCAGTAGTATCAAGGGGATGGTGGATACGCAGTATTTT.

The genes are TRBV10-3 and TRBJ1-4; a possible D gene is TRBD1 (6 bases). The CDR3 extends over 14 amino acids. Germline V lookup: CDR1 ENHRY, CDR2 SYGVKD. Deletions cut 8 bases from V and 5 bases from J, with 15 bases between. The CDR3 DNA reads TGTGCCATCCGGAAGGGGGAGGGAAATGAAAAACTGTTTTTT. Protein sequence: CAIRKGEGNEKLFF.

The count of this clone is one. The V call is TRBV18, the J call TRBJ1-1; 11 positions match TRBD1. Germline V gives CDR1 KGHSH, CDR2 LQKENI. The junction had 14 bases not matched to a gene; V was cut back by 7 bases and J by 1 base. The CDR3 runs to 18 residues. The CDR3 bases are TGTGCCAGCTTGTCCGGGACAGGGGGAGGCGGCAAGAACACTGAAGCTTTCTTT. Its translation is CASLSGTGGGGKNTEAFF.

This chain links TRBV9 with TRBJ1-3; D not resolved. Germline CDR1 and CDR2: SGDLS and YYNGEE. V was cut by 0 bases and J by 2 bases, with 9 bases left in between. This CDR3 is built from 15 residues. Here the CDR3 reads CASSVGGQTGNTIYF. The CDR3 DNA follows: TGTGCCAGCAGCGTAGGAGGGCAGACTGGAAACACCATATATTTT.

The rearrangement uses TRBV30 and TRBJ2-6; 7 bases map to TRBD1. This CDR3 region has 18 residues. From germline, CDR1 is GTSNPN and CDR2 SVGIG (reference sequence). The ends lost 3 bases at V and 7 bases at J; junction bases unmatched: 18. The CDR3 spells CAWSATRTTGLGANVLTF. The CDR3 region has the DNA TGTGCCTGGAGCGCCACACGAACGACAGGGTTAGGAGCCAACGTCCTGACTTTC.

The chain joins TRBV18 to TRBJ2-5; 9 nucleotides line up with TRBD1. The length of the CDR3 is 16 residues. CDR1 and CDR2 from the germline V gene are KGHSH and LQKENI. The trim removed 4 bases at V and 5 bases at J, leaving 11 bases unmatched. This CDR3 is CASSHLGTGPGETQYF. CDR3 in DNA: TGTGCCAGCTCACACCTCGGGACAGGGCCGGGGGAGACCCAGTACTTC.

The chain joins TRBV5-1 to TRBJ1-3; weak D call: TRBD1 (5 bases). Germline V CDR1 and CDR2: SGHRS, YFSETQ. Trimming took 5 bases from V and 1 from J, leaving 7 bases between them. This CDR3 comprises 13 residues. In DNA form, the CDR3 reads TGCGCCAGCAGACCAGGGTCTGGAAACACCATATATTTT. Translating it yields CASRPGSGNTIYF.

The CDR3 region is CASSPPVAGDSYNEQFF. In DNA form, the CDR3 reads TGTGCCAGCTCACCACCGGTTGCGGGGGACTCCTACAATGAGCAGTTCTTC. The chain combines TRBV18 with TRBJ2-1; the match to TRBD2 covers 7 bases. V lost 0 bases and J lost 0; bases outside the gene matches: 5. The CDR3 consists of 17 residues. Germline V gene sequence: CDR1 KGHSH, CDR2 LQKENI. The full variable domain, its missing parts supplied by reference TRBV18 and TRBJ2-1, is NAGVMQNPRHLVRRRGQEARLRCSPMKGHSHVYWYRQLPEEGLKFMVYLQKENIIDESGMPKERFSAEFPKEGPSILRIQQVVRGDSAAYFCASSPPVAGDSYNEQFFGPGTRLTVL.

This clone was picked up one time. CDR3 sequence reads: CASSLVGTSGGHYEQYF. The CDR3 region has the DNA TGTGCCAGCAGCTTAGTAGGGACTAGCGGGGGGCACTACGAGCAGTACTTC. The chain links TRBV7-2 to TRBJ2-7, with 15 bases that match TRBD2. Germline CDR1 SGHTA, CDR2 FQGNSA. The CDR3 spans 17 residues. V trimming: 1 base; J trimming: 3 bases; junction bases outside the gene matches: 4.

The chain joins TRBV7-2 to TRBJ2-5; 8 nucleotides align to TRBD2. There are 15 residues in the CDR3. The V and J ends lost 2 bases and 1 base, in that order; junction bases with no gene match: 3. CDR1 and CDR2 from the germline V gene are SGHTA and FQGNSA. CDR3 sequence: CASSLLAGGQETQYF. The DNA of the CDR3 is TGTGCCAGCAGCTTACTAGCGGGTGGCCAAGAGACCCAGTACTTC.

The chain has TRBV5-1 and TRBJ2-7, with 10 bases identical to TRBD2. Germline V gene lookup returns CDR1 SGHRS and CDR2 YFSETQ. The CDR3 has 15 amino acids. Unmatched junction bases numbered 4, after V lost 4 bases and J lost 0 bases. This CDR3 is CASSRSGGPSYEQYF. The CDR3 DNA sequence: TGCGCCAGCAGCCGTAGCGGGGGGCCCTCCTACGAGCAGTACTTC.

The chain links TRBV18 to TRBJ1-3; 7 bases align to TRBD1. Germline CDR1 reads KGHSH; CDR2 reads LQKENI. This CDR3 has 17 amino acids. V lost 3 bases to trimming and J lost 1 base; unmatched junction nucleotides: 9. The CDR3 DNA follows: TGTGCCAGCTCACCCACTAACCAGGGGGTATCTGGAAACACCATATATTTT. Its protein is CASSPTNQGVSGNTIYF. The variable domain in full, with the rest retrieved from reference TRBV18 and TRBJ1-3, is NAGVMQNPRHLVRRRGQEARLRCSPMKGHSHVYWYRQLPEEGLKFMVYLQKENIIDESGMPKERFSAEFPKEGPSILRIQQVVRGDSAAYFCASSPTNQGVSGNTIYFGEGSWLTVV.

The chain links TRBV3-1 (or the pseudogene TRBV3-2) to TRBJ2-2; 13 bases line up with TRBD2. Germline V lookup: CDR1 LGHDT, CDR2 YNNKEL (reference sequence). The trim removed 4 bases at V and 6 bases at J, leaving 20 bases unmatched. The CDR3 length is 21 residues. In DNA, the CDR3 is TGTGCCAGCAGCCCAAGGACTAGCGGGAGTGTTGGGACTGGGGTGTCCGGGGAGCTGTTTTTT. This codes for CASSPRTSGSVGTGVSGELFF.